This is a list of T cell receptor beta chains from one sample in a study of cytomegalovirus exposure and HLA in healthy donors. Profiled with immunoSEQ multiplex PCR; TCRdb holds only in-frame clones, not every one. In the table there are around 300,000 clones, approximately 86% of which are singletons. The sequenced sample consisted of PBMCs. Receptor source: a woman aged 25 to 39 in good health and CMV-seropositive. Each CDR3 is given with its conserved first and last residue. The D gene is left open where the match is weak. Clone size, where shown, is once, few, many, or a class for clones that have expanded.

clone_size,j_call,v_call,d_call,cdr3_nt,cdr3_aa
NA,TRBJ1-1,TRBV18,NA,TGTGCCAGCTCACCTACAATTCTTGGGGAGGGCACTGAAGCTTTCTTT,CASSPTILGEGTEAFF
once,TRBJ2-7,TRBV5-4,TRBD2,TGTGCCAGCAGCCCACTAGCGGGGGGGCTCTACGAGCAGTACTTC,CASSPLAGGLYEQYF
NA,TRBJ1-1,TRBV7-8,NA,TGTGCCAGCAGCCCCTACCACAGTAACACTGAAGCTTTCTTT,CASSPYHSNTEAFF
NA,TRBJ1-1,TRBV18,TRBD1,TGTGCCAGCTCACCACTTCAACAGGGGGCGCGAATGAACACTGAAGCTTTCTTT,CASSPLQQGARMNTEAFF
few,TRBJ1-5,TRBV7-2,NA,TGTGCCAGCAGCTTTCGGACAGACTTCAATCAGCCCCAGCATTTT,CASSFRTDFNQPQHF
few,TRBJ1-6,TRBV6-1,NA,TGTGCCAGCAGCGAGGGGGTCGGATCACCCCTCCACTTT,CASSEGVGSPLHF
NA,TRBJ2-1,TRBV7-3,TRBD1,TGTGCCAGCAGCTTGACAGGGCAGGAGAATGAGCAGTTCTTC,CASSLTGQENEQFF
NA,TRBJ2-7,TRBV7-2,TRBD2,TGTGCCAGCAGCTGGGGACTAGCGGTGCAGTACTTC,CASSWGLAVQYF
NA,TRBJ2-2,TRBV2,TRBD2,TGTGCCAGCGGGGAAGCGGGGGTCGGGGAGCTGTTTTTT,CASGEAGVGELFF
NA,TRBJ2-1,TRBV15,TRBD2,TGTGCCACCAGCAGAGATCGGGCAGCGGGGGGGACTACAGATGAGCAGTTCTTC,CATSRDRAAGGTTDEQFF
NA,TRBJ1-5,TRBV5-6,NA,TGTGCCAGCAGCTTGACAGGAGGATATAGCAATCAGCCCCAGCATTTT,CASSLTGGYSNQPQHF
NA,TRBJ2-3,TRBV15,TRBD2,TGTGCCACCAGCAAGGGACTAGCGGGGGGCCAGAGCACAGATACGCAGTATTTT,CATSKGLAGGQSTDTQYF
NA,TRBJ2-7,TRBV5-1,NA,TGCGCCAGCAGCCCTATGATACTGGACTACGAGCAGTACTTC,CASSPMILDYEQYF
NA,TRBJ1-5,TRBV4-3,NA,TGCGCCAGCAGCCAAGATCGATCGTATAGCAATCAGCCCCAGCATTTT,CASSQDRSYSNQPQHF
NA,TRBJ2-3,TRBV6-5,NA,TGTGCCAGCAAGGTACAGGGAGGCACAGATACGCAGTATTTT,CASKVQGGTDTQYF
NA,TRBJ2-5,TRBV5-6,NA,TGTGCCAGCAGCTCACGGGCCCTAGGGGGGGAGACCCAGTACTTC,CASSSRALGGETQYF
NA,TRBJ2-7,TRBV10-3,NA,TGTGCCATCAGTGCCTCGACTACTACCTACGAGCAGTACTTC,CAISASTTTYEQYF
many,TRBJ1-2,TRBV5-1,TRBD1,TGCGCCAGCAGCTTACAGGGGAACTATGGCTACACCTTC,CASSLQGNYGYTF
once,TRBJ2-7,TRBV19,NA,TGTGCCAGTAGTATAGCGACAGTCGACGAGCAGTACTTC,CASSIATVDEQYF
NA,TRBJ1-1,TRBV27,NA,TGTGCCAGCAGTTCCGGTGAGGGAAACACTGAAGCTTTCTTT,CASSSGEGNTEAFF
NA,TRBJ1-4,TRBV28,TRBD1,TGTGCCAGCAGTCAACTAGGGACAGGGAATGAAAAACTGTTTTTT,CASSQLGTGNEKLFF
NA,TRBJ2-2,TRBV18,NA,TGTGCCAGCTCACCATCCTCGGCCGTAAAGCCCGGGGAGCTGTTTTTT,CASSPSSAVKPGELFF
NA,TRBJ2-1,TRBV5-6,TRBD1,TGTGCCAGCAGCTTGAGGACAGGGACCTACAATGAGCAGTTCTTC,CASSLRTGTYNEQFF
NA,TRBJ1-5,TRBV28,NA,TGTGCCAGCAGTTCCCACACAGGGTTTGGGAATCAGCCCCAGCATTTT,CASSSHTGFGNQPQHF
NA,TRBJ2-7,TRBV27,NA,TGTGCCAGCAGTTTAGAGGGCGGAAACTACGAGCAGTACTTC,CASSLEGGNYEQYF
NA,TRBJ1-5,TRBV28,NA,TGTGCCAGCAGTTTCCGCTTATACCACGGGGGCCGGAATAGCAATCAGCCCCAGCATTTT,CASSFRLYHGGRNSNQPQHF
NA,TRBJ2-3,TRBV4-1,NA,TGCGCCAGCAGCCTTGGGGATTACACAGATACGCAGTATTTT,CASSLGDYTDTQYF
NA,TRBJ1-2,TRBV9,TRBD1,TGTGCCAGCAGCGTATGGCAGGGGGATAACTATGGCTACACCTTC,CASSVWQGDNYGYTF
NA,TRBJ1-2,TRBV20-1,NA,TGCAGTGCTAGGACCCTCTATGGCTACACCTTC,CSARTLYGYTF
once,TRBJ2-7,TRBV2,NA,TGTGCCAGCAGGCGAAGAGGGACGAGTACCTACGAGCAGTACTTC,CASRRRGTSTYEQYF
NA,TRBJ1-4,TRBV27,NA,TGTGCCAGCAGGGGATGGAGTGAAAAACTGTTTTTT,CASRGWSEKLFF
NA,TRBJ2-3,TRBV6-4,NA,TGTGCCAGCAGTGCGGAGAGCACAGATACGCAGTATTTT,CASSAESTDTQYF
NA,TRBJ2-7,TRBV28,NA,TGTGCCAGCGCCCAGGGGAGGGAGCAGTACTTC,CASAQGREQYF
once,TRBJ2-1,TRBV19,NA,TGTGCCAGTAGTATCGTAGCGTTCTCCTACAATGAGCAGTTCTTC,CASSIVAFSYNEQFF
NA,TRBJ1-2,TRBV29-1,NA,TGCAGCGTTGAACCCGGTTCTAACTATGGCTACACCTTC,CSVEPGSNYGYTF
NA,TRBJ1-6,TRBV2,NA,TGTGCCAGCAGTGGAGATTCACCCCTCCACTTT,CASSGDSPLHF
NA,TRBJ2-7,TRBV7-8,NA,TGTGCCAGCTCGGTTTCGGCCTACGAGCAGTACTTC,CASSVSAYEQYF
NA,TRBJ1-2,TRBV11-2,NA,TGTGCCAGCAGCTTCGGGAGTCCTTATGGCTACACCTTC,CASSFGSPYGYTF
NA,TRBJ1-5,TRBV19,TRBD1,TGTGCCAGCGGGACAGGCAATCAGCCCCAGCATTTT,CASGTGNQPQHF
NA,TRBJ2-1,TRBV30,TRBD2,TGTGCCTGGGTGGGGGCGGCTAGCGGGGATTCCTACAATGAGCAGTTCTTC,CAWVGAASGDSYNEQFF